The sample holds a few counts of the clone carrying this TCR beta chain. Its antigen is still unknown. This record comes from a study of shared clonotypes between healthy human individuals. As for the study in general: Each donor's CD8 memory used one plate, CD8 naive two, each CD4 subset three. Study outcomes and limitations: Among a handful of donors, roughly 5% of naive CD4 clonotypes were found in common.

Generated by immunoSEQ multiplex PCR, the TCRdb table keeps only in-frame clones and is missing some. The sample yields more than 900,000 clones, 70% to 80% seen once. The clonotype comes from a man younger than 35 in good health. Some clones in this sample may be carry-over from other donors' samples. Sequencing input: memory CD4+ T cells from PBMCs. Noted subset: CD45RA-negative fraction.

In DNA, the CDR3 is TGTGCCAGCAGGGGCAATTCCGTTCAGTACTTC. It is translated as CASRGNSVQYF. The V and J genes are TRBV2 and TRBJ2-4; D ambiguous. The CDR3 totals 11 residues. The V and J ends lost 6 bases and 11 bases respectively, with 11 bases between them. Per germline, CDR1 SNHLY and CDR2 FYNNEI.